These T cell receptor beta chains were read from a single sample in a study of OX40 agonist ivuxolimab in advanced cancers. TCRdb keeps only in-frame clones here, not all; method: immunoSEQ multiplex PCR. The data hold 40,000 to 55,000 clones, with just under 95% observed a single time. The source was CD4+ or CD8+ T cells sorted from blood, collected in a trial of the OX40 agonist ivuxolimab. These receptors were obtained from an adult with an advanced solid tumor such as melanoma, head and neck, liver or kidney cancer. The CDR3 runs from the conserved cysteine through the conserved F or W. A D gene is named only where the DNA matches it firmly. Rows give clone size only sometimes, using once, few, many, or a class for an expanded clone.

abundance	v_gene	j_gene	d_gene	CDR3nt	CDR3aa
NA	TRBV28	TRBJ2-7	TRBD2	TGTGCCAGCAGCGGACTAGCGGGGGATTCCACCTACGAGCAGTACTTC	CASSGLAGDSTYEQYF
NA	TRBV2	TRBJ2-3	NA	TGTGCCAGCAGTGAACTACCCGGTAGCTCCGGCACAGATACGCAGTATTTT	CASSELPGSSGTDTQYF
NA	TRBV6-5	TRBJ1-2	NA	TGTGCCAGCAGGGGGGGGACAACTAACTATGGCTACACCTTC	CASRGGTTNYGYTF
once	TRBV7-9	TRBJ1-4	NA	TGTGCCAGCAGCTCCGGTAGTCGCGGGGCGAACGAAAAACTGTTTTTT	CASSSGSRGANEKLFF
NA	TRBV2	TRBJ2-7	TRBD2	TGTGCCAGCCTTTGGGCTAGCGGGACGAACGAGCAGTACTTC	CASLWASGTNEQYF
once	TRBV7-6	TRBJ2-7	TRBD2	TGTGCCAGCAGCCCCGGACTAGCGCGCGGGTTCTACGAGCAGTACTTC	CASSPGLARGFYEQYF
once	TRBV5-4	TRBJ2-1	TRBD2	TGTGCCAGCAGCTTAGGGACTAGCGGGAGGGCCATGCAGTTCTTC	CASSLGTSGRAMQFF
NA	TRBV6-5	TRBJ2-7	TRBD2	TGTGCCAGCAATATAGCGGGAGGGCCATCGTACGAGCAGTACTTC	CASNIAGGPSYEQYF
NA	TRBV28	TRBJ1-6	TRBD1	TGTGCCAGCAGTTTTGACAGGGGGGGTTCACCCCTCCACTTT	CASSFDRGGSPLHF
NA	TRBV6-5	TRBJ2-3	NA	TGTGCCAGCAGGGGATTAGATCTAGGGACAGATACGCAGTATTTT	CASRGLDLGTDTQYF
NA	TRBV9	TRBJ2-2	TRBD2	TGTGCCAGCAGCGTAGAGGGTAGCGGGAGGTCGAACACCGGGGAGCTGTTTTTT	CASSVEGSGRSNTGELFF
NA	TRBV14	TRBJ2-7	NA	TGTGCCAGCGGTGGTCAGGGGCGGAGCTACGAGCAGTACTTC	CASGGQGRSYEQYF
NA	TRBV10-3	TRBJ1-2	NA	TGTGCCATCAGTGAGTCGATCTCGGCAGCCGCTAACTATGGCTACACCTTC	CAISESISAAANYGYTF
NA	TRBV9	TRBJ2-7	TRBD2	TGTGCCAGCAGCCCAGGGAGCGGGAGGGCCGGGGAGCAGTACTTC	CASSPGSGRAGEQYF
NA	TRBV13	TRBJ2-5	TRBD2	TGTGCCAGCAGCTCGCGGGGGACCCAAGAGACCCAGTACTTC	CASSSRGTQETQYF
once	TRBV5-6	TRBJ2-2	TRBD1	TGTGCCAGCAGCTTGGGGACAGGGTACACCGGGGAGCTGTTTTTT	CASSLGTGYTGELFF
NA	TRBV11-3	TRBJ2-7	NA	TGTGCCAGCAGCTTAGGAACAGGGAACTACGAGCAGTACTTC	CASSLGTGNYEQYF
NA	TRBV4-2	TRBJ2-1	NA	TGTGCCAGCAGCCAATTATCTAGCAGCTCTGACAATGAGCAGTTCTTC	CASSQLSSSSDNEQFF
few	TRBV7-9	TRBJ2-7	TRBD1	TGTGCCAGCAGCTTAGAGGACAGGGAATACGAGCAGTACTTC	CASSLEDREYEQYF
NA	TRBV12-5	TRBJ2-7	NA	TGTGCTAGTGGTTTTAGGGGTCGGGACTCGAACTACGAGCAGTACTTC	CASGFRGRDSNYEQYF
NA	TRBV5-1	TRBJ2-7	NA	TGCGCCAGCAGCTCCCGGGACGGTGATCTGGAGCAGTACTTC	CASSSRDGDLEQYF